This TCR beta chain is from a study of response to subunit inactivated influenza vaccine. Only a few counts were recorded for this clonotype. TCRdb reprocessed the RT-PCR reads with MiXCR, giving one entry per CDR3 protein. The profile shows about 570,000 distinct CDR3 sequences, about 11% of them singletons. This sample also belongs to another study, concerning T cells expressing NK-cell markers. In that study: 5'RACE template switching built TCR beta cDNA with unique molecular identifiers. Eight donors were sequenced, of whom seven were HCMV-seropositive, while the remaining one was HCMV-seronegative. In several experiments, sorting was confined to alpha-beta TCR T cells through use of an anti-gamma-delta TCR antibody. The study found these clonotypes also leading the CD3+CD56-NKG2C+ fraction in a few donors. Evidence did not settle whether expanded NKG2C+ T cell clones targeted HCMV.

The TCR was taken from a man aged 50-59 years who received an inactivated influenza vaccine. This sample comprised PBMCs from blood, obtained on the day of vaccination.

The chain's CDR3 is CASGAAGNPYEQYF. The CDR3 coding sequence is TGTGCCAGCGGGGCGGCCGGGAACCCCTACGAGCAGTACTTC. V usage is TRBV13 and J usage is TRBJ2-7, with D perhaps matching TRBD1 or TRBD2 (5 bases each). This CDR3 is 14 amino acids long. V shed 8 bases and J shed 2 bases, with 16 bases lying between them. CDR1 is PRHDT, CDR2 FYEKMQ, per germline (reference sequence).